Below, one TCR beta chain is given with its context. Using immunoSEQ multiplex PCR, the repertoire was profiled, and TCRdb retains in-frame clones only, with some absent. Of about 89,000 clones listed, 85% to 95% are singletons. The entry originates in a study of technical replicates of blood from a few donors. CDR3 length equals 14 residues. Trimming removed 4 bases from V and 7 bases from J, with 16 bases in between. Germline V gene sequence: CDR1 SEHNR, CDR2 FQNEAQ (reference sequence). The chain joins TRBV7-9 to TRBJ2-5, with a possible D match to TRBD2 (6 bases). The sequence was obtained from a human donor in good health. What was sequenced was T cells isolated from PBMCs. CDR3 sequence reads: CASSSWRGWWTQYF. Written as DNA, the CDR3 is TGTGCCAGCAGCTCCTGGAGGGGATGGTGGACCCAGTACTTC. Supplemented by reference TRBV7-9 and TRBJ2-5, the full variable domain reads DTGVSQNPRHKITKRGQNVTFRCDPISEHNRLYWYRQTLGQGPEFLTYFQNEAQLEKSRLLSDRFSAERPKGSFSTLEIQRTEQGDSAMYLCASSSWRGWWTQYFGPGTRLLVL.